This T cell receptor (beta chain) was identified in a study of T cell responses to AZD1222 COVID-19 vaccine. Note on this clone: Its specificity is not known.

Produced via immunoSEQ multiplex PCR; TCRdb's table is partial and in-frame only. The table includes roughly 150,000 clones, around 90% detected once. There are 17 residues in the CDR3. The V gene lost 2 bases and the J gene lost 1 base, with 17 bases spanning the gap. Germline V lookup: CDR1 KGHSH, CDR2 LQKENI. Whole-study results and caveats: Epitopes outside B.1.351 and B.1.1.7 mutated regions reportedly drew nearly half of spike TCRs.

The chain recombines TRBV18 with TRBJ1-1; D perhaps matches TRBD1 (5 bases). Specimen: peripheral blood, collected 28 days after the second AZD1222 dose. The sequence was collected from an adult who received the AZD1222 COVID-19 vaccine. DNA of the CDR3: TGTGCCAGCTCACCAGGTAGAAGGGGAAGGCGGAACACTGAAGCTTTCTTT. Protein sequence: CASSPGRRGRRNTEAFF.